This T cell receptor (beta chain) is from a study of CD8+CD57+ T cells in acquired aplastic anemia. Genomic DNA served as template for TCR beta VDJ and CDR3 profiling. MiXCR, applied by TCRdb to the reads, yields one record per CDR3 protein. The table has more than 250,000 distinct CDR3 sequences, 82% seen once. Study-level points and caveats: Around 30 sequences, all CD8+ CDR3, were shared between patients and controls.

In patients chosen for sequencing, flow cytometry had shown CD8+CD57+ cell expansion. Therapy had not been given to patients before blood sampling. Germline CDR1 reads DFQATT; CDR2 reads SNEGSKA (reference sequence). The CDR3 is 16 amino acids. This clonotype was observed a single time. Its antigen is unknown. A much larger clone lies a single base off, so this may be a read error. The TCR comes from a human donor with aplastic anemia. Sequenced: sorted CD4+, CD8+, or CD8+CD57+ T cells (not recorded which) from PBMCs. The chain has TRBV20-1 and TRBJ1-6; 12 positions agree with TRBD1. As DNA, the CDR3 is TGCAGTGCTAGACTCAGGGACAGGGGGCTTAATTCACCCCCCCACTTT. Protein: CSARLRDRGLNSPPHF.